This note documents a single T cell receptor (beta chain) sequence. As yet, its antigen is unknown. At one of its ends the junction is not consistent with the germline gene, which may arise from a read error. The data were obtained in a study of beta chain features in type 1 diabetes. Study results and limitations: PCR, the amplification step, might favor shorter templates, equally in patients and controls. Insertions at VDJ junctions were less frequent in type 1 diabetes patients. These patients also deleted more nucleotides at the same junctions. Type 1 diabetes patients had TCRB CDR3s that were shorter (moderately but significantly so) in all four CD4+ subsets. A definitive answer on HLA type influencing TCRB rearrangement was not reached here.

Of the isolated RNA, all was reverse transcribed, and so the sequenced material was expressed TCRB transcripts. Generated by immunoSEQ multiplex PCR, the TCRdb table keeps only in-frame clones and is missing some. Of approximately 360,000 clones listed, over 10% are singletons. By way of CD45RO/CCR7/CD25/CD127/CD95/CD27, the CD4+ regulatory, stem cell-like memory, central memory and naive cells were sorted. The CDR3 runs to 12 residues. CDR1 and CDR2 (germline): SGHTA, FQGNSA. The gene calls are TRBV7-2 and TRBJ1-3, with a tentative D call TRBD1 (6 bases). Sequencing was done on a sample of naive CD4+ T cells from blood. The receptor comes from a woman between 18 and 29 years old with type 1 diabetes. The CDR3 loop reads CASSLTGISSDF. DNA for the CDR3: TGTGCCAGCAGCTTAACAGGGATATCGTCCGATTTT.